This TCR beta chain originates from a study of Graves' ophthalmopathy and Graves' hyperthyroidism. The CDR3 runs 15 residues. Germline V gene data show CDR1 as LNHDA and CDR2 as SQIVND (reference sequence). Trimming cost V 5 bases and J 5 bases; bases outside gene matches: 9. For repertoire sequencing, the TCR beta CDR3 regions were amplified from RNA transcripts. The workflow started with a first-round RT-PCR run with HTBI primers and then moved on to a second-round multiplex PCR. Each CDR3 protein is one row after TCRdb ran MiXCR on the multiplex PCR reads. This table has some 170,000 distinct CDR3 sequences, roughly 36% appearing once. This clonotype was seen many times. Its antigen is undetermined. General study points: A 13-signature model separated ophthalmopathy from stable hyperthyroidism, reaching less than 90% sensitivity and around 79% specificity cross-validated.

J is TRBJ2-5 and V is TRBV19; 9 bases are a match to TRBD1. The TCR sequence derives from a man aged 25 to 40 with Graves' ophthalmopathy. Sequenced: peripheral blood. The CDR3 coding sequence is TGTGCCAGTAGTGGCCCGGGACAGGGAAGTGAGACCCAGTACTTC. This translates into CASSGPGQGSETQYF. Drawing the rest from reference TRBV19 and TRBJ2-5, the complete variable domain is DGGITQSPKYLFRKEGQNVTLSCEQNLNHDAMYWYRQDPGQGLRLIYYSQIVNDFQKGDIAEGYSVSREKKESFPLTVTSAQKNPTAFYLCASSGPGQGSETQYFGPGTRLLVL.